This T cell receptor (beta chain) was retrieved from a study of cytomegalovirus exposure and HLA in healthy donors. The wider study: A prior study identified some 100 million unique TCR beta sequences from 200 million or so T cells. Findings and limits, study-wide: Across HLA loci, a later analysis found differing TCR association rates, with DRB1 most and HLA-C fewest. A likely sequencing artifact accounted for one observed cluster of highly shared sequence variants.

Both 60 Vbeta primers and 13 Jbeta primers went into the PCR. Profiled with immunoSEQ multiplex PCR; TCRdb holds only in-frame clones, not every one. The data hold around 210,000 clones, with under 85% observed a single time. This clone showed up just once. Antigen unknown. The CDR3 loop spans 13 amino acids. CDR1 and CDR2 (germline): SGHRS, YFSETQ. The V and J ends lost 0 bases and 5 bases respectively, with 8 bases between them. The specimen sequenced was PBMCs. The genes are TRBV5-1 and TRBJ2-5; maybe TRBD2 (6 bases). The receptor was isolated from a middle-aged man in good health and CMV-seronegative. CDR3 nucleotides: TGCGCCAGCAGCTTGGAGGGGAGGGAGACCCAGTACTTC. The encoded protein is CASSLEGRETQYF.